The 24 T cell receptor beta chains in this list originate from one sample, sequenced in a study of blood T cell repertoires in COVID-19. The protocol was immunoSEQ multiplex PCR, while the TCRdb copy is restricted to in-frame clones and leaves out a portion. Among roughly 380,000 clones, roughly 90% were seen once, and the ten largest hold under 3%. Material for sequencing was PBMCs or T cells enriched from blood (not recorded which). Receptors were obtained from a woman in her 30s who had recovered from COVID-19.

This clone was counted once. This chain links TRBV5-4 with TRBJ1-6; D uncertain. Germline V gene sequence: CDR1 SGHNT, CDR2 YYREEE (reference sequence). CDR3 size: 16 residues. Trimming took off 3 bases at V and 1 base at J, with 11 bases between the two ends. CDR3 loop: CASSSNTVSYNSPLHF. The DNA for the CDR3 is TGTGCCAGCAGCTCAAACACAGTATCCTATAATTCACCCCTCCACTTT.

The chain recombines TRBV28 with TRBJ2-7; D is possibly TRBD1 (6 bases). This CDR3 region has 13 residues. Germline CDR1 MDHEN, CDR2 SYDVKM. Trimming removed 6 bases at V and 1 base at J, with 10 bases between. The CDR3 is CASRSGQSYEQYF. CDR3 bases: TGTGCCAGCAGATCCGGACAGTCCTACGAGCAGTACTTC.

The chain employs TRBV7-9 and TRBJ1-4; D remains unclear. The CDR3 has 13 amino acids. Germline V lookup: CDR1 SEHNR, CDR2 FQNEAQ (reference sequence). V was trimmed by 4 bases and J by 0 bases, leaving 3 bases between them. The CDR3 DNA reads TGTGCCAGCAGCTCAACAACTAATGAAAAACTGTTTTTT. Encoded protein: CASSSTTNEKLFF.

This rearrangement joins TRBV7-9 to TRBJ2-7; 10 bases line up with TRBD1. The germline CDR1 and CDR2 sequences are SEHNR and FQNEAQ (reference sequence). There are 16 residues in the CDR3. V dropped 0 bases and J dropped 2; count of bases not matched to a gene: 4. This CDR3 is CASSLAGTGVPYEQYF. The CDR3 coding sequence is TGTGCCAGCAGCTTAGCGGGGACAGGGGTCCCCTACGAGCAGTACTTC.

This clone was observed a few times. This sample includes further DNA sequences coding for the same CDR3. The rearrangement joins TRBV28 to TRBJ2-7; D is possibly TRBD1 (5 bases). The V gene's germline CDR1 is MDHEN and CDR2 SYDVKM. This CDR3 is 13 amino acids long. V lost 5 bases and J 2 bases, leaving 10 bases between the germline ends. The CDR3 DNA follows: TGTGCCAGCAGTCTCCAGGGTACCTACGAGCAGTACTTC. Its protein is CASSLQGTYEQYF.

The rearrangement links TRBV24-1 to TRBJ2-2, with 7 bases matching TRBD1. The V gene's germline CDR1 is KGHDR and CDR2 SFDVKD. CDR3 length equals 14 residues. With V trimmed by 7 bases and J by 1 base, 2 bases remained unmatched. The CDR3: CATSRQGNTGELFF. Written as DNA, the CDR3 is TGTGCCACCAGCAGACAGGGGAACACCGGGGAGCTGTTTTTT.

The rearrangement links TRBV5-4 to TRBJ2-7, with 7 bases identical to TRBD2. V trimming: 0 bases; J trimming: 1 base; junction bases outside the gene matches: 4. CDR3 size: 15 residues. Germline V lookup: CDR1 SGHNT, CDR2 YYREEE (reference sequence). CDR3 sequence: CASSLGQGGSYEQYF. In nucleotides, the CDR3 is TGTGCCAGCAGCTTGGGGCAGGGAGGGTCCTACGAGCAGTACTTC.

The chain links TRBV18 to TRBJ1-2, with TRBD1 matching over 8 bases. This CDR3 is built from 14 residues. CDR1 is KGHSH, CDR2 LQKENI, per germline. Losses at the gene ends were 6 bases for V and 7 bases for J; bases not matched to a gene: 10. The DNA of the CDR3 is TGTGCCAGCTCTCGGGGGCAGGGGGCGATTGGCTACACCTTC. Encoded protein: CASSRGQGAIGYTF.

The V and J genes are TRBV3-1 (or the pseudogene TRBV3-2) and TRBJ1-6, with a weak D call TRBD1 (5 bases). CDR1 is LGHDT, CDR2 YNNKEL, per germline (reference sequence). The CDR3 sequence is 15 residues long. Trimming cost V 3 bases and J 11 bases, with 17 bases left between them. CDR3 DNA: TGTGCCAGCAGCCAGAGACAGTCTGCACTTCCACCCCTCCACTTT. The encoded protein is CASSQRQSALPPLHF.

The V call is TRBV5-4, the J call TRBJ1-2; 8 bases match TRBD1. The CDR3 contains 14 residues. Trimming took 1 base from V and 7 from J; bases not matched to a gene: 6. Looked up from germline, CDR1 is SGHNT and CDR2 is YYREEE (reference sequence). The CDR3 loop reads CASSLNQGAIGYTF. The CDR3 nucleotides read TGTGCCAGCAGCTTGAACCAGGGGGCAATTGGCTACACCTTC.

The chain links TRBV6-5 to TRBJ1-1; tentatively, D is TRBD1 (6 bases). The germline V gene has CDR1 MNHEY and CDR2 SVGAGI. Trimming took 5 bases from V and 13 from J, leaving 20 bases between them. The CDR3 sequence is 13 residues long. The CDR3 DNA reads TGTGCCAGCAGTCCCCCGGGGGGGGCCAAGGGTTTCTTT. It is translated as CASSPPGGAKGFF.

The chain has TRBV6-5 and TRBJ1-1; D is ambiguous. Germline V gene sequence: CDR1 MNHEY, CDR2 SVGAGI. Deletions cut 7 bases from V and 1 base from J, with 10 bases between. This CDR3 is built from 13 residues. CDR3 loop: CASIFGSNTEAFF. The CDR3 DNA sequence: TGTGCCAGCATCTTCGGTTCGAACACTGAAGCTTTCTTT.

A single count supports this clone. This chain connects TRBV28 to TRBJ1-1; perhaps TRBD1 as D (6 bases). The CDR3 spans 15 residues. Germline CDR1 is MDHEN and CDR2 is SYDVKM. Between the trimmed V and J ends, which lost 5 bases and 2 bases, there was a span of 15 bases. The CDR3 sequence: CASSPNRVGNTEAFF. CDR3 DNA: TGTGCCAGCAGTCCAAACAGGGTCGGAAACACTGAAGCTTTCTTT.

As DNA, the CDR3 is TGTGCCAGCAGTGAAGCGCTAAGGGGCGAGCAGTACTTC. As protein: CASSEALRGEQYF. V and J are TRBV2 and TRBJ2-7; maybe TRBD1 (5 bases). The CDR3 totals 13 residues. Trimming shortened V by 0 bases and J by 6 bases, and 9 bases separated the two germline ends. Germline V lookup: CDR1 SNHLY, CDR2 FYNNEI. The variable domain in full, completed from reference TRBV2 and TRBJ2-7, reads EPEVTQTPSHQVTQMGQEVILRCVPISNHLYFYWYRQILGQKVEFLVSFYNNEISEKSEIFDDQFSVERPDGSNFTLKIRSTKLEDSAMYFCASSEALRGEQYFGPGTRLTVT.

The CDR3 DNA reads TGTGCCAGCCAGGGAACAGCTGGAAACACCATATATTTT. Encoded protein: CASQGTAGNTIYF. The chain joins TRBV6-4 to TRBJ1-3; D might be TRBD1 (5 bases). There are 13 residues in the CDR3. Germline CDR1 and CDR2: MRHNA and SNTAGT. Trimming shortened V by 8 bases and J by 2 bases, and 10 bases separated the two germline ends.

This chain uses TRBV3-1 (or the pseudogene TRBV3-2) with TRBJ1-2; D gene unclear. Trimming removed 1 base from V and 8 bases from J, with 14 bases in between. The length of the CDR3 is 14 residues. CDR1 is LGHDT and CDR2 is YNNKEL in the germline V gene (reference sequence). CDR3 sequence reads: CASSQVGGFGGYTF. In DNA, the CDR3 is TGTGCCAGCAGCCAAGTTGGAGGATTTGGCGGCTACACCTTC.

The V and J genes are TRBV3-1 (or the pseudogene TRBV3-2) and TRBJ1-2; 7 bases line up with TRBD1. CDR1 is LGHDT, CDR2 YNNKEL, per germline (reference sequence). The V segment lost 2 bases and the J segment 4 bases; nucleotides outside the gene matches: 7. The CDR3 sequence is 15 residues long. The CDR3 here is CASSQRAGGGYGYTF. In DNA form, the CDR3 reads TGTGCCAGCAGCCAAAGGGCAGGGGGAGGCTATGGCTACACCTTC.

Concerning this clone: Other nucleotide sequences from this sample produce the same CDR3. The J gene is TRBJ1-1, the V gene TRBV6-5, with 7 bases lining up with TRBD1. CDR1 and CDR2 from the germline V gene are MNHEY and SVGAGI. The trim removed 0 bases at V and 5 bases at J, leaving 3 bases unmatched. The CDR3 contains 14 residues. In DNA form, the CDR3 reads TGTGCCAGCAGTTACTCGACAGGGAGAACTGAAGCTTTCTTT. Translated: CASSYSTGRTEAFF.

The rearrangement links TRBV10-1 to TRBJ2-3, with a tentative D call TRBD2 (5 bases). The CDR3 totals 14 residues. Deletions cut 6 bases from V and 0 bases from J, with 10 bases between. Germline assignment: CDR1 WNHNN and CDR2 SYGVQD (reference sequence). The CDR3 loop is CASSTAASTDTQYF. Here the CDR3 DNA reads TGCGCCAGCAGCACAGCGGCTAGCACAGATACGCAGTATTTT.

The genes are TRBV5-1 and TRBJ1-2; perhaps TRBD1 as D (5 bases). The CDR3 runs 13 residues. The germline CDR1 and CDR2 sequences are SGHRS and YFSETQ. Trimming left V 6 bases short and J 6 bases short, with 15 bases between. The CDR3 here is CASTEQGSDGYTF. The CDR3 bases are TGCGCCAGCACCGAGCAGGGAAGTGATGGCTACACCTTC.

The J gene is TRBJ1-1, the V gene TRBV7-6; TRBD1 is a possible D gene (6 bases). The CDR3 consists of 14 residues. Germline CDR1 reads SGHVS; CDR2 reads FNYEAQ. The V end was cut by 4 bases, the J end by 0 bases, with 9 bases between. The CDR3 loop is CASSSGQMNTEAFF. CDR3 nucleotide sequence: TGTGCCAGCAGCTCAGGACAGATGAACACTGAAGCTTTCTTT.

This chain's CDR3 is CASSLGGTSSYNEQFF. DNA of the CDR3: TGTGCCAGCAGCCTCGGCGGGACTAGCTCCTACAATGAGCAGTTCTTC. The genes are TRBV11-3 and TRBJ2-1; 8 bases map to TRBD2. The CDR3 is 16 residues long. V shed 5 bases, J shed 0 bases, and the junction held 6 bases outside the gene matches. Germline CDR1 is SGHNT and CDR2 is YENEEA.

The V and J genes are TRBV4-1 and TRBJ2-1; perhaps TRBD1 as D (6 bases). Germline V gene sequence: CDR1 MGHRA, CDR2 YSYEKL. The CDR3 consists of 15 residues. V was shortened by 1 base and J by 7 bases, with 14 bases between the two germline ends. The CDR3 protein is CASSQGASRGNEQFF. The CDR3, as DNA: TGCGCCAGCAGCCAAGGGGCCTCTAGGGGGAATGAGCAGTTCTTC.

The V gene is TRBV9, the J gene TRBJ1-5, with 8 bases identical to TRBD1. CDR1 is SGDLS and CDR2 is YYNGEE in the germline V gene. The CDR3 has 16 residues. J lost 4 bases, V lost 0 bases, and 6 bases had no gene match. For the CDR3, the DNA is TGTGCCAGCAGCGTAGGTGTGGGGACAGGTAATCAGCCCCAGCATTTT. Translation gives CASSVGVGTGNQPQHF.